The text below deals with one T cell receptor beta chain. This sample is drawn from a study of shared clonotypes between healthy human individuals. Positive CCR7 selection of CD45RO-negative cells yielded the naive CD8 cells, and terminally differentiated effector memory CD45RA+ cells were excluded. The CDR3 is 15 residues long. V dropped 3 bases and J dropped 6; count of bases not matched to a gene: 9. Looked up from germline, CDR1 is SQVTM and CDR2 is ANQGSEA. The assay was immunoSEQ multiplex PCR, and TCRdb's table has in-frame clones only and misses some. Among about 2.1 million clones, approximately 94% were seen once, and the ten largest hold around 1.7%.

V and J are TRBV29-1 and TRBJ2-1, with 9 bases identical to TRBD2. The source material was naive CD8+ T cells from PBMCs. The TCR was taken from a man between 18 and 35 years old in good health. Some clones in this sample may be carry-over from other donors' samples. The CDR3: CSVEGGRASINEQFF. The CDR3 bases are TGCAGCGTTGAGGGCGGGAGGGCCTCGATCAATGAGCAGTTCTTC.